This T cell receptor beta chain was captured in a study of T cell changes during pregnancy in multiple sclerosis. The CDR3 consists of 13 residues. The germline V gene has CDR1 MDHEN and CDR2 SYDVKM. J was trimmed by 7 bases and V by 5 bases; bases with no gene match: 7. TCRdb keeps only in-frame clones here, not all; method: immunoSEQ multiplex PCR. Of approximately 83,000 clones listed, 90% to 95% are singletons. This TCR derives from a female donor with multiple sclerosis, enrolled in a pregnancy study. The sample here was peripheral blood, taken in the third trimester of pregnancy. The gene calls are TRBV28 and TRBJ2-5; TRBD2 matches at 7 bases. The CDR3 sequence is CASSRTSSLTQYF. The DNA of the CDR3 is TGTGCCAGCAGTCGGACTAGTTCCTTGACCCAGTACTTC. Looking up the rest from reference TRBV28 and TRBJ2-5 gives the full variable domain: DVKVTQSSRYLVKRTGEKVFLECVQDMDHENMFWYRQDPGLGLRLIYFSYDVKMKEKGDIPEGYSVSREKKERFSLILESASTNQTSMYLCASSRTSSLTQYFGPGTRLLVL.